This TCR beta chain was found in a study of cytomegalovirus exposure and HLA in healthy donors (dated by TCRdb to the late 2010s). The study in broad terms: According to a later analysis, one platform produced both the roughly 120 validation repertoires and the 620 or so repertoires of the first cohort. To predict cytomegalovirus infection status, the study brought together high-throughput TCR immunosequencing, statistical association of individual TCRs with disease status, and machine learning. In addition to the first cohort of 650 to 800 subjects, a separate validation cohort of 100 to 150 different subjects was used. The study aimed to test whether signatures of past pathogen exposure could be identified by cataloging public T cell receptors.

Receptors were amplified or captured by the immunoSEQ multiplex PCR assay. The published analysis was carried out like this. A statistical classification framework was built for diagnosing cytomegalovirus status from the catalog of TCR beta chain sequences. TCRdb re-hosts the immuneACCESS table, in-frame sequences only. Its copies lack some clones; in the studies checked, an unresolved V gene accounts for under half of them, and the cause for the rest is not known. V, J and clone size are those of that table, while D and trimming were read from the DNA. The sample contains around 300,000 clones, about 86% of them found a single time. The top ten clones comprise approximately 1% of the sample. About this clone: The antigen this receptor binds is unknown. No base qualities exist here, and no much larger clone lies one base off it.

Between the V and J ends, shortened by 4 bases and 4 bases respectively, the junction contains 10 bases. The CDR3 measures 14 amino acids from cysteine to phenylalanine. The retained sequence is limited to the CDR3, 42 bases, with the frame set at the first base. The germline V gene specifies LGHNA as CDR1 and YNFKEQ as CDR2. Broad study findings and their caveats: In vitro tests confirmed that a few of the cytomegalovirus-associated TCR beta chains recognize cytomegalovirus antigens. The classifier was reported to diagnose cytomegalovirus status with high specificity and sensitivity in both the original and validation cohorts. All 120 or so repertoires were used to score co-occurrence in the validation cohort in a later analysis, because that analysis had no HLA typing for the cohort. Most TCR sequences were seen in very few donors, while some public TCRs were found in many individuals. The study gave a list of under 200 TCR beta chains associated with cytomegalovirus. In a later analysis, TCRs clustered in the first cohort were found to also tend to co-occur in the roughly 110 validation repertoires, with 85% to 95% of cluster scores above 0. The authors suggested that the approach could potentially be generalized to other disease states and immunological phenotypes.

Separate from the roughly 650-subject first cohort, the validation cohort of around 130 subjects was the group to which the donors belonged. This sequence was found in a woman under 30 in good health and CMV-seronegative. The sequence joins TRBV4-2 to TRBJ2-2; the D gene is not confidently resolved. Material for sequencing was PBMCs. The DNA is TGTGCCAGCAGCCCCCCCACGGGCACCGGGGAGCTGTTTTTT. Its protein is CASSPPTGTGELFF.